These 14 T cell receptor beta chains were all obtained from the same sample, sequenced in a study of blood T cell repertoires in COVID-19. Generated by immunoSEQ multiplex PCR, the TCRdb table keeps only in-frame clones and is missing some. The sample shows more than 300,000 clones, about nine tenths of them seen only once. The specimen was peripheral blood. These receptors all stem from a woman in her 30s with COVID-19, enrolled during active disease.

This chain links TRBV5-5 with TRBJ1-6, with D possibly being TRBD1 (6 bases). V lost 0 bases to trimming and J lost 9 bases, with 13 bases between them. Germline CDR1 and CDR2: SGHKS and YYEKEE (reference sequence). The CDR3 contains 15 residues. This CDR3 reads CASSLEGVRGSPLHF. The CDR3 DNA follows: TGTGCCAGCAGCTTGGAGGGGGTCCGGGGTTCACCCCTCCACTTT.

This rearrangement joins TRBV19 to TRBJ2-1, with TRBD2 as a possible D gene (5 bases). The V gene's germline CDR1 is LNHDA and CDR2 SQIVND (reference sequence). With 6 bases removed from V and 2 bases from J, the gap between germline ends came to 11 bases. This CDR3 comprises 14 residues. CDR3 DNA sequence: TGTGCCAGTAGCCGGGAATTCGCCTACAATGAGCAGTTCTTC. Translating gives CASSREFAYNEQFF.

This rearrangement joins TRBV20-1 to TRBJ2-2, with D hard to call. Germline values: CDR1 DFQATT, CDR2 SNEGSKA (reference sequence). There are 11 residues in the CDR3. The V gene lost 6 bases and the J gene lost 7 bases, with 9 bases spanning the gap. CDR3 in DNA: TGCAGTGCCCCAATTAGCGGGGAGCTGTTTTTT. Residues: CSAPISGELFF.

This chain joins TRBV4-1 and TRBJ1-1, with TRBD1 as a possible D gene (5 bases). The CDR3 covers 15 residues. CDR1 MGHRA and CDR2 YSYEKL come from the germline V gene. Trimming took 1 base from V and 5 from J, leaving 14 bases between them. CDR3 sequence reads: CASSQGGGSGTEAFF. The CDR3 region has the DNA TGCGCCAGCAGCCAAGGTGGGGGGTCGGGAACTGAAGCTTTCTTT.

The chain has TRBV14 and TRBJ1-2; D ambiguous. Germline values: CDR1 SGHDN, CDR2 FVKESK. This CDR3 region has 18 residues. V was shortened by 0 bases and J by 0 bases, with 17 bases between the two germline ends. The DNA for the CDR3 is TGTGCCAGCAGCCAAGATCTTAGGGAGTACAGCCCTAACTATGGCTACACCTTC. Amino acids: CASSQDLREYSPNYGYTF.

The chain has TRBV15 and TRBJ1-2, with a tentative D call TRBD1 (5 bases). V lost 0 bases to trimming and J lost 9 bases, with 11 bases between them. This CDR3 has 13 residues. Germline V gives CDR1 LNHNV, CDR2 YYDKDF (reference sequence). DNA for the CDR3: TGTGCCACCAGCAGAGACGTAAGGGGTCGCTACACCTTC. Translation gives CATSRDVRGRYTF.

The chain is built from TRBV12-3 or TRBV12-4 and TRBJ1-2; D unresolved. The CDR3 sequence is 12 residues long. V lost 3 bases to trimming and J lost 4 bases, with 6 bases between them. In DNA form, the CDR3 reads TGTGCCAGCAGTTTTCGGTTCTATGGCTACACCTTC. It codes for CASSFRFYGYTF.

As DNA, the CDR3 is TGTGCCAGCAGGACCGGGGGGCGCTATGGCTACACCTTC. It translates to CASRTGGRYGYTF. This chain uses TRBV28 with TRBJ1-2; D possibly corresponds to TRBD1 (6 bases). CDR1 is MDHEN, CDR2 SYDVKM, per germline. CDR3 size: 13 residues. The V end was cut by 6 bases, the J end by 4 bases, with 12 bases between.

This rearrangement joins TRBV9 to TRBJ1-2, with D perhaps matching TRBD1 (5 bases). Germline loops: CDR1 SGDLS, CDR2 YYNGEE. Trimming shortened V by 4 bases and J by 3 bases, and 13 bases separated the two germline ends. The CDR3 loop spans 14 amino acids. The CDR3 loop is CASSSPGRDYGYTF. The CDR3 DNA follows: TGTGCCAGCAGCTCACCAGGGAGGGACTATGGCTACACCTTC.

This CDR3 reads CASRKDTNTGELFF. The CDR3 DNA reads as TGTGCCAGCAGGAAGGACACCAACACCGGGGAGCTGTTTTTT. V gene TRBV25-1 combines with J gene TRBJ2-2; D possibly corresponds to TRBD1 (5 bases). V dropped 6 bases and J dropped 2 bases, with 10 bases sitting between them. The length of the CDR3 is 14 residues. The germline V gene has CDR1 MGHDK and CDR2 SYGVNS.

The genes are TRBV11-2 and TRBJ2-7; TRBD1 matches at 10 bases. The CDR3 loop spans 16 amino acids. The trim removed 4 bases at V and 0 bases at J, leaving 6 bases unmatched. In germline, CDR1 is SGHAT, CDR2 FQNNGV. The CDR3 reads CASSSKGDRGSYEQYF. CDR3 in DNA: TGTGCCAGCAGCTCCAAGGGGGACAGGGGCTCCTACGAGCAGTACTTC.

This clone has only one observation. The rearrangement links TRBV5-1 to TRBJ1-1; TRBD1 matches at 8 bases. Germline V gene data show CDR1 as SGHRS and CDR2 as YFSETQ. CDR3 length equals 14 residues. The V and J ends lost 7 bases and 4 bases, in that order; junction bases with no gene match: 9. Here the CDR3 reads CASGQQGELTEAFF. As DNA, the CDR3 is TGCGCCAGCGGACAACAGGGGGAGCTCACTGAAGCTTTCTTT.

This clone has just one count. This sample also contains other DNA sequences that code for the same CDR3. This chain connects TRBV15 to TRBJ1-4, with D perhaps matching TRBD1 (6 bases). The CDR3 consists of 14 residues. Germline V gene sequence: CDR1 LNHNV, CDR2 YYDKDF (reference sequence). The ends were cut back, 1 base at V and 4 bases at J, with 7 bases in the middle. CDR3 region: CATSRGTVNEKLFF. The CDR3 nucleotides are TGTGCCACCAGCAGAGGGACAGTTAATGAAAAACTGTTTTTT. Complete variable domain (other parts from reference TRBV15 and TRBJ1-4): DAMVIQNPRYQVTQFGKPVTLSCSQTLNHNVMYWYQQKSSQAPKLLFHYYDKDFNNEADTPDNFQSRRPNTSFCFLDIRSPGLGDTAMYLCATSRGTVNEKLFFGSGTQLSVL.

This clone turned up a few times. The rearrangement joins TRBV7-2 to TRBJ1-5, with TRBD1 as a possible D gene (6 bases). V was shortened by 5 bases and J by 7 bases, with 15 bases between the two germline ends. Germline-derived CDR1 and CDR2 are SGHTA and FQGNSA. There are 14 residues in the CDR3. CDR3 region: CASSVDRNSQPQHF. CDR3 bases: TGTGCCAGCAGCGTAGACAGGAATAGCCAGCCCCAGCATTTT.